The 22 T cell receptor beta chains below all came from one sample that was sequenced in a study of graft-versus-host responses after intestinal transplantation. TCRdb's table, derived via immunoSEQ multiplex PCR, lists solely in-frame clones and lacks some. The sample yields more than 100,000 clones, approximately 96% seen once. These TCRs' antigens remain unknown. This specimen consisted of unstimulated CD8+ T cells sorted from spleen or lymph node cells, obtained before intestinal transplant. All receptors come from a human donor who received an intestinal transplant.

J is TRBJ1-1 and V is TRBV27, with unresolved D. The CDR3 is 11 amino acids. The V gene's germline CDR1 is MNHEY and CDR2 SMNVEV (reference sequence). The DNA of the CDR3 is TGTGGCCTAATCGTGGGTTCAAGAGCTTTCTTT. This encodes CGLIVGSRAFF.

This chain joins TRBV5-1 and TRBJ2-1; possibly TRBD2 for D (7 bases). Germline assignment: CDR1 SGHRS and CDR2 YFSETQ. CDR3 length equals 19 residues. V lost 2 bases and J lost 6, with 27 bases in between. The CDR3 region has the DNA TGCGCCAGCAGCTTTAATGGCAGGGCGGGGGCTAGCGGTGGCAATGAGCAGTTCTTC. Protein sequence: CASSFNGRAGASGGNEQFF.

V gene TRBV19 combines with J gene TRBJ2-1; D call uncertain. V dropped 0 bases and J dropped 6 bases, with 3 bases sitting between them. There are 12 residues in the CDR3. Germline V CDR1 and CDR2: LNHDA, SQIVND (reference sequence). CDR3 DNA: TGTGCCAGTAGTATAGAGGGCAATGAGCAGTTCTTC. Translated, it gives CASSIEGNEQFF. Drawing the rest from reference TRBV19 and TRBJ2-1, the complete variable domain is DGGITQSPKYLFRKEGQNVTLSCEQNLNHDAMYWYRQDPGQGLRLIYYSQIVNDFQKGDIAEGYSVSREKKESFPLTVTSAQKNPTAFYLCASSIEGNEQFFGPGTRLTVL.

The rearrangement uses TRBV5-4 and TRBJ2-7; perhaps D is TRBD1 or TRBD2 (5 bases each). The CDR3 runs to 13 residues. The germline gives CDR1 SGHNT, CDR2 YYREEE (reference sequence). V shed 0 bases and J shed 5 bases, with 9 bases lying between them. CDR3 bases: TGTGCCAGCAGCTTGGTGGGGGAAAACGAGCAGTACTTC. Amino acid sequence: CASSLVGENEQYF.

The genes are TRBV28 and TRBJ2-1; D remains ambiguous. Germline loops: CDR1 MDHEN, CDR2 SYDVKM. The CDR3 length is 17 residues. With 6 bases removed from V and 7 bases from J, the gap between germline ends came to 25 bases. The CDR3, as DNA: TGTGCCAGCAGCGCCTCCTTCCGGAGTACTGCCTGGAATGAGCAGTTCTTC. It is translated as CASSASFRSTAWNEQFF.

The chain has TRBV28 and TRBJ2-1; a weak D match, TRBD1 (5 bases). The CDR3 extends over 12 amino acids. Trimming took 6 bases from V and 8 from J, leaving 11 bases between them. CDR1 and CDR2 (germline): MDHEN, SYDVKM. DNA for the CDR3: TGTGCCAGCAGGCGAGAAGGGGATGAGCAGTTCTTC. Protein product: CASRREGDEQFF.

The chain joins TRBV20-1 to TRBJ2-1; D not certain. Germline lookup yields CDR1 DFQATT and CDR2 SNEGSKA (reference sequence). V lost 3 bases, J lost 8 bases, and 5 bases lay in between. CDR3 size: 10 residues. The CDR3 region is CSARFDEQFF. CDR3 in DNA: TGCAGTGCTAGGTTTGATGAGCAGTTCTTC.

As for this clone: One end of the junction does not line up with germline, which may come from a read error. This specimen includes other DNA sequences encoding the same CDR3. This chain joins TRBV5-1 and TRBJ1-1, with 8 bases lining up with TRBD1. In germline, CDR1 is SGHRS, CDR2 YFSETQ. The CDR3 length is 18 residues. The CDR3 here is CASSFILPGGVWNTEAFF. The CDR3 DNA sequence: TGCGCCAGCAGCTTCATTTTGCCAGGGGGCGTGTGGAACACTGAAGCTTTCTTC.

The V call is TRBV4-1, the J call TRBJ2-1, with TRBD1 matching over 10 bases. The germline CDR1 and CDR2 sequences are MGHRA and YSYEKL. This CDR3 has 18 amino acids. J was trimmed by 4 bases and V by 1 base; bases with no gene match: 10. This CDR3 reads CASSQGSKTGGFYNEQFF. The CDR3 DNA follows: TGCGCCAGCAGCCAAGGGTCCAAGACAGGGGGCTTTTACAATGAGCAGTTCTTC.

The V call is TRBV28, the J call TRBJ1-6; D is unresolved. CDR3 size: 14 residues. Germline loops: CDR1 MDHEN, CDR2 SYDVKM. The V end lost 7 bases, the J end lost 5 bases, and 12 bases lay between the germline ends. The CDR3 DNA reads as TGTGCCAGCACCTTGGACCATAATAATTCACCCCTCCACTTT. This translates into CASTLDHNNSPLHF. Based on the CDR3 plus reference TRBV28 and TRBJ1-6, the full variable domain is DVKVTQSSRYLVKRTGEKVFLECVQDMDHENMFWYRQDPGLGLRLIYFSYDVKMKEKGDIPEGYSVSREKKERFSLILESASTNQTSMYLCASTLDHNNSPLHFGNGTRLTVT.

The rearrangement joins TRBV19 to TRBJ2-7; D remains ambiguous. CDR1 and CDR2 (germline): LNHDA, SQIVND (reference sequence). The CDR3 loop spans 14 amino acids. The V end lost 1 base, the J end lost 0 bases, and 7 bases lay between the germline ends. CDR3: CASSIGRVSYEQYF. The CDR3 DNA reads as TGTGCCAGTAGTATAGGGCGCGTCTCCTACGAGCAGTACTTC.

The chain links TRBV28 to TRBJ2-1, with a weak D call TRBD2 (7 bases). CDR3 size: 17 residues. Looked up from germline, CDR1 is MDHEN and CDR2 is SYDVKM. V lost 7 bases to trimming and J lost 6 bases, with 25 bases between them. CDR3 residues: CASTSLKGGWNTNEQFF. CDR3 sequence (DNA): TGTGCCAGCACCAGTTTAAAGGGGGGGTGGAATACCAATGAGCAGTTCTTC.

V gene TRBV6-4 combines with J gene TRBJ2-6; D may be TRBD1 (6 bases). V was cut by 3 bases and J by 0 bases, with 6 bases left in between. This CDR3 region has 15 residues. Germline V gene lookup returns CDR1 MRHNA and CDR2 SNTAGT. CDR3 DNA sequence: TGTGCCAGCAGTGAAGGGGGCTCTGGGGCCAACGTCCTGACTTTC. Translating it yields CASSEGGSGANVLTF.

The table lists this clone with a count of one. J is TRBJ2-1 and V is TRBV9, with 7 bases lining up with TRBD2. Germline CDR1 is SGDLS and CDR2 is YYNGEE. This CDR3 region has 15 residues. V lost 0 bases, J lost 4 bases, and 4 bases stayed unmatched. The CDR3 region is CASSVEGTIYNEQFF. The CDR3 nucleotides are TGTGCCAGCAGCGTAGAAGGGACTATTTACAATGAGCAGTTCTTC. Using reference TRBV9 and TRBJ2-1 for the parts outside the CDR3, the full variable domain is DSGVTQTPKHLITATGQRVTLRCSPRSGDLSVYWYQQSLDQGLQFLIQYYNGEERAKGNILERFSAQQFPDLHSELNLSSLELGDSALYFCASSVEGTIYNEQFFGPGTRLTVL.

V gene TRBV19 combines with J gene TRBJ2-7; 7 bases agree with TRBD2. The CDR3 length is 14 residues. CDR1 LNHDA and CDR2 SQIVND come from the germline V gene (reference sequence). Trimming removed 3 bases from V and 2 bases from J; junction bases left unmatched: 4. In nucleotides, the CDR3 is TGTGCCAGTAGTATGAGTAGCGGGCCCTACGAGCAGTACTTC. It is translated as CASSMSSGPYEQYF.

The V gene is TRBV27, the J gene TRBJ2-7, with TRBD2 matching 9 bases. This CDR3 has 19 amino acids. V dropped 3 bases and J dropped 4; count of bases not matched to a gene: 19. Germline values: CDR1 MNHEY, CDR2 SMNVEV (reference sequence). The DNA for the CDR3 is TGTGCCAGCAGTTTTTTTCGAGGGGCTAGCGGGACGTCGAATTACGAGCAGTACTTC. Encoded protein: CASSFFRGASGTSNYEQYF.

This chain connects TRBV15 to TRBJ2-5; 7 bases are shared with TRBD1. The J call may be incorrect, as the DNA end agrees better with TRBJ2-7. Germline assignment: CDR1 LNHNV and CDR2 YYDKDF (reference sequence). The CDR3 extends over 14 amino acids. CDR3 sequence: CATSREDRAHEQYF. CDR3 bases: TGTGCCACCAGCAGAGAAGACAGGGCCCACGAGCAGTACTTC.

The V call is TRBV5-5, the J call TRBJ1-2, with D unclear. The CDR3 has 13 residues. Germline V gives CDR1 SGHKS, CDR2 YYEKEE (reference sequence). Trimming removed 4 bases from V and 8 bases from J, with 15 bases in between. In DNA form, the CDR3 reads TGTGCCAGCAGCCCAAGACGGTTTTGGGGCTACACCTTC. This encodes CASSPRRFWGYTF.

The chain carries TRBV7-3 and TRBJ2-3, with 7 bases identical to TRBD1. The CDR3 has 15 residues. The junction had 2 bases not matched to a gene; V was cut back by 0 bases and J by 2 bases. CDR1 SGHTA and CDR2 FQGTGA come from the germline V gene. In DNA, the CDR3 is TGTGCCAGCAGCTTAACAGGGGGCCACACAGATACGCAGTATTTT. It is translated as CASSLTGGHTDTQYF. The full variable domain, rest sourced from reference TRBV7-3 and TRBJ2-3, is GAGVSQTPSNKVTEKGKYVELRCDPISGHTALYWYRQSLGQGPEFLIYFQGTGAADDSGLPNDRFFAVRPEGSVSTLKIQRTERGDSAVYLCASSLTGGHTDTQYFGPGTRLTVL.

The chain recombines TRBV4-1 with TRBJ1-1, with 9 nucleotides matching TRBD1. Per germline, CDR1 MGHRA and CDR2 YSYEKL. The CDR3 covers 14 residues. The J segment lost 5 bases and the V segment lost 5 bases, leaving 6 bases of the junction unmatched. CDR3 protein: CASSLGTGNTEAFF. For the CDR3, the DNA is TGCGCCAGCAGCTTAGGGACAGGGAATACTGAAGCTTTCTTT.

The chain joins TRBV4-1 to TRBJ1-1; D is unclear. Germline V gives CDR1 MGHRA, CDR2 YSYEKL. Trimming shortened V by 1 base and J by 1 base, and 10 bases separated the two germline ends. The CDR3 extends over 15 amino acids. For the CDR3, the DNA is TGCGCCAGCAGCCAAGTCAGTTACCGGAACACTGAAGCTTTCTTT. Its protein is CASSQVSYRNTEAFF.

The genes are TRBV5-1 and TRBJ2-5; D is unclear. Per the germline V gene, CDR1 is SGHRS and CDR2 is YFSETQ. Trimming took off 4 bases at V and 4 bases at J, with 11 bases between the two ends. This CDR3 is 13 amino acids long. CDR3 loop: CASSALAGETQYF. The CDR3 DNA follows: TGCGCCAGCAGCGCATTAGCAGGAGAGACCCAGTACTTC.